This T cell receptor beta chain was obtained from a study of a mutant IDH1 vaccine in newly diagnosed glioma. As for the study in general: First vaccine doses came 4-6 weeks after radiotherapy alone, or with temozolomide cycles.

Per the germline V gene, CDR1 is SGHAT and CDR2 is FQNNGV. V was clipped by 1 base and J by 8 bases, with 9 bases between them. The CDR3 consists of 12 residues. This clone was picked up one time. Its antigen is currently unknown. Overall study findings and caveats: Immune responses induced by the vaccine were seen in approximately 93% of patients, spanning multiple MHC alleles.

Sample time point: week 5, during vaccination. Each dose of the vaccine consisted of 300 ug of mutant IDH1 20-mer peptide, with topical imiquimod. The data were produced by immunoSEQ multiplex PCR, yet TCRdb's version contains in-frame clones alone and is incomplete. In the table there are 25,000 or so clones, approximately 79% of which are singletons. The TCR was taken from a middle-aged man with glioma. Some clones in this sample may be carry-over from other donors' samples. The sequencing used PBMCs, collected from a glioma patient whose treatment included an IDH1 peptide vaccine. The chain carries TRBV11-2 and TRBJ2-7; D is perhaps TRBD2 (5 bases). The CDR3 bases are TGTGCCAGCAGCTTAGCGGGGAACCAGCAGTACTTC. It specifies CASSLAGNQQYF.